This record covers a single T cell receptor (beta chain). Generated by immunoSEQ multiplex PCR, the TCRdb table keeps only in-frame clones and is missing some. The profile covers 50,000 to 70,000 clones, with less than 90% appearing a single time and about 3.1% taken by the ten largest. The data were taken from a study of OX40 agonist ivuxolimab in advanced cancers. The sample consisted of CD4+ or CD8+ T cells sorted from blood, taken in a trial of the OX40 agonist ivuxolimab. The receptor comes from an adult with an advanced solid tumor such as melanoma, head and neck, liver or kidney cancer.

CDR3 bases: TGTGCCAGCAGCTTTGGGGGCACTGAAGCTTTCTTT. This gives the protein CASSFGGTEAFF. The gene calls are TRBV11-2 and TRBJ1-1; a possible D gene is TRBD1 (5 bases). The CDR3 contains 12 residues. V lost 3 bases and J lost 4, with 6 bases in between. Per the germline V gene, CDR1 is SGHAT and CDR2 is FQNNGV.